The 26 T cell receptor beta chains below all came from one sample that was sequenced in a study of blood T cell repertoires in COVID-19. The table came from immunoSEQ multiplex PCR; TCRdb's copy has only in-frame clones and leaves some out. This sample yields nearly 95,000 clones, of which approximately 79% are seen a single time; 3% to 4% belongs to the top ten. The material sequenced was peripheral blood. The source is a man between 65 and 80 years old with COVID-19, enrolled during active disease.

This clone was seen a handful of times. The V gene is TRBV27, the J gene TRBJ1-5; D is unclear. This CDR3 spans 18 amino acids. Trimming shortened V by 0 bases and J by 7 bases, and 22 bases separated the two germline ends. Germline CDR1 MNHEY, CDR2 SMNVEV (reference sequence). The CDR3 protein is CASSLSSTLLAGQQPQHF. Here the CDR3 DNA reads TGTGCCAGCAGTTTATCGAGTACTCTACTAGCCGGGCAACAGCCCCAGCATTTT.

The CDR3 region has the DNA TGTGCCAGCAGTGAAGAACTAGCGGGAGGCCCAGATACGCAGTATTTT. Translating it yields CASSEELAGGPDTQYF. The chain carries TRBV6-1 and TRBJ2-3; 12 positions match TRBD2. The CDR3 runs to 16 residues. The germline gives CDR1 MNHNS, CDR2 SASEGT. Trimming took 1 base from V and 4 from J; bases not matched to a gene: 3.

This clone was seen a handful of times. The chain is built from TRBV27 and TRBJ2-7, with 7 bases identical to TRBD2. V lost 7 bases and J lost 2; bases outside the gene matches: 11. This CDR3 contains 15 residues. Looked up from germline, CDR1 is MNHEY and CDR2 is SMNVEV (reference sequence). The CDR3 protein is CASKYAAGAPYEQYF. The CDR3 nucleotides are TGTGCCAGCAAGTACGCGGCGGGAGCCCCCTACGAGCAGTACTTC.

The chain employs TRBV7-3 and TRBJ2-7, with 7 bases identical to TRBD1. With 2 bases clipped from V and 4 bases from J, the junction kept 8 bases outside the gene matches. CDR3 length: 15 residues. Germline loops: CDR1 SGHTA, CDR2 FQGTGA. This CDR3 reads CASSLGVGGRYEQYF. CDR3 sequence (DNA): TGTGCCAGCAGCTTAGGTGTAGGGGGCCGGTACGAGCAGTACTTC.

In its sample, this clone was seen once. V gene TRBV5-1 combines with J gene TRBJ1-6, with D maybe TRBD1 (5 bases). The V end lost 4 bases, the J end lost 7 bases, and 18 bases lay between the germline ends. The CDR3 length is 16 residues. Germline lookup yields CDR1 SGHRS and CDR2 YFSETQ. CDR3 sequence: CASSTSGTGANSPLHF. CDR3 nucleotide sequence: TGCGCCAGCAGCACCTCCGGGACTGGGGCAAATTCACCCCTCCACTTT.

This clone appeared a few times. The chain's CDR3 is CASSPPTGRRTQYF. In DNA, the CDR3 is TGTGCCAGCAGCCCCCCGACAGGGCGTAGGACCCAGTACTTC. The chain links TRBV5-4 to TRBJ2-5; 7 bases match TRBD1. V dropped 4 bases and J dropped 7; count of bases not matched to a gene: 10. The CDR3 sequence is 14 residues long. Germline V gene sequence: CDR1 SGHNT, CDR2 YYREEE (reference sequence).

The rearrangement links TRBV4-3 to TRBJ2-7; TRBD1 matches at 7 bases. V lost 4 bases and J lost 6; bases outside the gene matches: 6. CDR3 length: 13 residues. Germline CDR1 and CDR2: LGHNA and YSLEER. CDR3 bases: TGCGCCAGCAGCCCGGAGACAGGGCTCGAGCAGTACTTC. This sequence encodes CASSPETGLEQYF.

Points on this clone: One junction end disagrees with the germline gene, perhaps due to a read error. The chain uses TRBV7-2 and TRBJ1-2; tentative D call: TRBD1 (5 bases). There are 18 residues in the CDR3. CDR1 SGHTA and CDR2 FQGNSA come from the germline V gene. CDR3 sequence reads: CASSFGIRGGAPKYGYTF. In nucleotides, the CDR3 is TGTGCCAGCAGCTTTGGGATCCGGGGGGGTGCCCCTAAGTATGGCTACACCTTC.

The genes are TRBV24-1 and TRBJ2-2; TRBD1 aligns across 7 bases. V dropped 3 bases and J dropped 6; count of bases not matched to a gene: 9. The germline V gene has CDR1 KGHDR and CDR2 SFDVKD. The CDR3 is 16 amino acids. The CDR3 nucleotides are TGTGCCACCAGTGATCCCCGGACAGGATTAGCCGGGGAGCTGTTTTTT. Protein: CATSDPRTGLAGELFF.

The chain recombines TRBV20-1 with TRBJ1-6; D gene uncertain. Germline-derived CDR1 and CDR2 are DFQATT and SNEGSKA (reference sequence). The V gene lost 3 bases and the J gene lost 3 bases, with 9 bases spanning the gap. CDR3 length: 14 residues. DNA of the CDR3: TGCAGTGCTAGTCCGGGTTTCTATAATTCACCCCTCCACTTT. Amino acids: CSASPGFYNSPLHF.

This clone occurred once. CDR3 DNA sequence: TGTGCCAGCAGTTTAAGGTTCGGGGTGAGCGCTGGAAACACCATATATTTT. Amino acids: CASSLRFGVSAGNTIYF. V is TRBV28 and J is TRBJ1-3, with D unresolved. The CDR3 runs 17 residues. Germline V gives CDR1 MDHEN, CDR2 SYDVKM. V was shortened by 2 bases and J by 2 bases, with 16 bases between the two germline ends.

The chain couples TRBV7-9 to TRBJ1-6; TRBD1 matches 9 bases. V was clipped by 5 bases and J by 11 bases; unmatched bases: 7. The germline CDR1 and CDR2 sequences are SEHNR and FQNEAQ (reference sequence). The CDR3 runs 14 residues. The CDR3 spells CASSPRTGAAPLHF. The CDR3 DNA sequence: TGTGCCAGCAGCCCCCGGACAGGGGCGGCACCCCTCCACTTT.

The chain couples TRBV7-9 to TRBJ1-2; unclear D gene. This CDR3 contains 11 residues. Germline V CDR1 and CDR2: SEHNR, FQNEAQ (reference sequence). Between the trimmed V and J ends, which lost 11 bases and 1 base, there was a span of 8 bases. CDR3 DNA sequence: TGTGCCCTGACACATAACTATGGCTACACCTTC. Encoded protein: CALTHNYGYTF.

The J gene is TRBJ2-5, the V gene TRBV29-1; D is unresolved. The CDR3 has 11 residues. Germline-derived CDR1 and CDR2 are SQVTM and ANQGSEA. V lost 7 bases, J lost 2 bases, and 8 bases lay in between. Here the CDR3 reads CSAAQQETQYF. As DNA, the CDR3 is TGCAGCGCCGCACAGCAAGAGACCCAGTACTTC.

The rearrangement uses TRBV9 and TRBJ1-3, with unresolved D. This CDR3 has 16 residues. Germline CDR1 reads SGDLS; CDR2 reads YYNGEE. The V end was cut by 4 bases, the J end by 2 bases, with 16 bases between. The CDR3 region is CASSYAGGIAGNTIYF. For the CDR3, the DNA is TGTGCCAGCAGCTACGCAGGAGGGATTGCTGGAAACACCATATATTTT.

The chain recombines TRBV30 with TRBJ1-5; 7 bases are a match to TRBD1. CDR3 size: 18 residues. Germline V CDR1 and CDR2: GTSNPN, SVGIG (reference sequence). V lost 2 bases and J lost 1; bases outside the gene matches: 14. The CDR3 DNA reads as TGTGCCTGGAGTCTCCGGACAGGCCGACGGGTAAGCAATCAGCCCCAGCATTTT. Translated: CAWSLRTGRRVSNQPQHF.

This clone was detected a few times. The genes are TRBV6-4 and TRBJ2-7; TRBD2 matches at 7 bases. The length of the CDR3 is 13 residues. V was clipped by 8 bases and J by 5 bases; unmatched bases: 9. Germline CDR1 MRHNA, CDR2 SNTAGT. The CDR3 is CASSLSSGHEQYF. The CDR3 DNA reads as TGTGCCAGCTCGCTGAGTAGCGGGCACGAGCAGTACTTC.

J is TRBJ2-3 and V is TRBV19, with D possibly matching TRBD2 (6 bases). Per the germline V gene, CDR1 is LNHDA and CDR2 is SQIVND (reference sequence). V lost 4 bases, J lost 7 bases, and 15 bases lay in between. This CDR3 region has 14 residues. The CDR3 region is CASSTQTSSNTQYF. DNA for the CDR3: TGTGCCAGTAGTACTCAGACTAGTTCCAATACGCAGTATTTT. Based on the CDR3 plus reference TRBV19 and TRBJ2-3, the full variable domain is DGGITQSPKYLFRKEGQNVTLSCEQNLNHDAMYWYRQDPGQGLRLIYYSQIVNDFQKGDIAEGYSVSREKKESFPLTVTSAQKNPTAFYLCASSTQTSSNTQYFGPGTRLTVL.

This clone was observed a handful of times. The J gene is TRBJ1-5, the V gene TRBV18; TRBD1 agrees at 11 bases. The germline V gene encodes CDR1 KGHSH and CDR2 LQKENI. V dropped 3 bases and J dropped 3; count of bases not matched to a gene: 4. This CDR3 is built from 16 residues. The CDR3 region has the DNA TGTGCCAGCTCACCTGGGACAGGGGGTGTCAATCAGCCCCAGCATTTT. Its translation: CASSPGTGGVNQPQHF.

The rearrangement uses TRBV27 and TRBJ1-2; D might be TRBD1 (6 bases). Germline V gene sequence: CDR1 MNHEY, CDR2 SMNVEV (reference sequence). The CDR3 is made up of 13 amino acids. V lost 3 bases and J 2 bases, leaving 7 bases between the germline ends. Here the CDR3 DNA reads TGTGCCAGCAGTTTGACAGGCAACTATGGCTACACCTTC. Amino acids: CASSLTGNYGYTF.

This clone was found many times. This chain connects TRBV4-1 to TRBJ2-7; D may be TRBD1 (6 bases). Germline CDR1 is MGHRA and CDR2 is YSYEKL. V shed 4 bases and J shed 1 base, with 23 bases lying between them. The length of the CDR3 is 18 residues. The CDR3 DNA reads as TGCGCCAGCAGCCCCTCTCCGTGGTCCAGGGGATTATCCTACGAGCAGTACTTC. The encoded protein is CASSPSPWSRGLSYEQYF.

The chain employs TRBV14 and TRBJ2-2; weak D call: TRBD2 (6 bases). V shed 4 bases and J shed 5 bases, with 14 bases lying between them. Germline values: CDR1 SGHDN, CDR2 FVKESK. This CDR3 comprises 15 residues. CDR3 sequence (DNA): TGTGCCAGCAGCCGAGTACGGGGGAATACCGGGGAGCTGTTTTTT. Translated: CASSRVRGNTGELFF.

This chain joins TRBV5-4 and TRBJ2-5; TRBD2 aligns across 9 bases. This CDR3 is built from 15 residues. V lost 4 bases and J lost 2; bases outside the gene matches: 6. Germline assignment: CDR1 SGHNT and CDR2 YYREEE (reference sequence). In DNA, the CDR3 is TGTGCCAGCAGCCCTCGGACTAGCGTACAAGAGACCCAGTACTTC. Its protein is CASSPRTSVQETQYF.

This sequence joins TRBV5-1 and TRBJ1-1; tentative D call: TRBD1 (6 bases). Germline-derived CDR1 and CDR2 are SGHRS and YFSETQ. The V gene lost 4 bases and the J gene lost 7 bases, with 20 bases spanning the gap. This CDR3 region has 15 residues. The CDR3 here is CASSLGQIGDGEAFF. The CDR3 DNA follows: TGCGCCAGCAGCCTCGGACAGATCGGCGATGGTGAAGCTTTCTTT.

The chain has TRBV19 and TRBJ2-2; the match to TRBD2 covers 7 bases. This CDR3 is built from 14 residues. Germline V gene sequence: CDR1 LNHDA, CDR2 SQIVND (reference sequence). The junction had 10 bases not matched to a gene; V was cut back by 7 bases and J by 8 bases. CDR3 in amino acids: CASIPTRRGGELFF. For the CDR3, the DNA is TGTGCCAGTATCCCGACTAGGCGGGGGGGGGAGCTGTTTTTT.

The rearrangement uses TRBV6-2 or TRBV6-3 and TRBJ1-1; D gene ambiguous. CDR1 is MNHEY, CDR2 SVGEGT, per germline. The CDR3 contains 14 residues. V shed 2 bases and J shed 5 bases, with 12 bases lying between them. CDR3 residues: CASSYGIAGTEAFF. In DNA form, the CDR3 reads TGTGCCAGCAGTTACGGGATTGCGGGGACTGAAGCTTTCTTT.